Here is one T cell receptor beta chain with its context. Germline V lookup: CDR1 KGHDR, CDR2 SFDVKD. This CDR3 has 13 residues. The sample belongs to a study of T cells expressing NK-cell markers. Study-level background: The authors sequenced eight donors, of whom seven were HCMV-seropositive and one was seronegative.

TCRdb re-called the 5' RACE reads, yielding one record per CDR3 amino acid sequence without DNA. The sample includes under 35,000 distinct CDR3 sequences. The sample consisted of blood T cells: a sorted CD56 or NKG2C T cell subset, CD4+ or CD8+ T cells, or bulk PBMC T cells (not recorded which). This receptor was identified in a woman aged 18 to 75 in good health. The chain uses TRBV24-1 and TRBJ1-4; TCRdb calls TRBD1, which cannot be checked without DNA. The CDR3 reads CATSDSRQGELFF.